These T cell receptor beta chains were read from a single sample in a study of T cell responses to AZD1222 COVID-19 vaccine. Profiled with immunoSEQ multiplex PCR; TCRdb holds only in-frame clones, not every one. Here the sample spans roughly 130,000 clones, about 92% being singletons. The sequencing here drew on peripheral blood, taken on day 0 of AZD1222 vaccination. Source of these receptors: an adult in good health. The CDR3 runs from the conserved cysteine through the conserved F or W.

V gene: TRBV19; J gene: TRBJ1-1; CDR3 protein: CASSSGRPESTEAFF
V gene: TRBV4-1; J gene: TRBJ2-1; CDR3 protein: CASSQAPGPNEQFF
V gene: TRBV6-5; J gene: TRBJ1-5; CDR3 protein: CASSSLGQPQHF
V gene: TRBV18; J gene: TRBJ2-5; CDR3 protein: CASSQEETQYF
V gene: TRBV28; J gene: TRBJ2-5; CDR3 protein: CASSGARTVKETQYF
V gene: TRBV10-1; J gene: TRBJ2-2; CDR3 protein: CASSETSTGELFF
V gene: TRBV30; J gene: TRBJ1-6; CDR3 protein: CAWSVPPTGVWNSPLHF
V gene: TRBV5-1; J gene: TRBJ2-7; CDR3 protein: CASSLGGTGGHEQYF
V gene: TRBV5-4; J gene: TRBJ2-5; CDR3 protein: CASSARSSGGRETQYF
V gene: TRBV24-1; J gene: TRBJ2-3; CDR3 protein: CATSDALAGDTDTQYF
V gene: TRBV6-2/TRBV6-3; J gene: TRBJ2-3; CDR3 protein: CASSYSKGSTDTQYF
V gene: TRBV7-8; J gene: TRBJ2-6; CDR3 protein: CASSRRTGANVLTF